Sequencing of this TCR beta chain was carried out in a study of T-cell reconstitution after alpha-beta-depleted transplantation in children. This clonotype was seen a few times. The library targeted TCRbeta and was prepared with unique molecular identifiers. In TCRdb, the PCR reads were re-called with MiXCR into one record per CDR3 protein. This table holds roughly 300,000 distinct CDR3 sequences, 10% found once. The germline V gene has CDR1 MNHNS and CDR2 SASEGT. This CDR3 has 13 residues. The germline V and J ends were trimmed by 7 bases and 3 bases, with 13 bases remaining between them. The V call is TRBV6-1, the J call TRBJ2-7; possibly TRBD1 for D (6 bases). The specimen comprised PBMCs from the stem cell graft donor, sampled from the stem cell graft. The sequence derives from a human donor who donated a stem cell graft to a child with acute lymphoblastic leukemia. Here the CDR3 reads CASNVGHVYEQYF. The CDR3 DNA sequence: TGTGCCAGCAATGTGGGACATGTCTACGAGCAGTACTTC.